Included here is one T cell receptor (beta chain) sequence, with context. The data originate from a study of blood T cells in healthy people across ages. With a J-beta primer mix and a sample-barcoded 5' primer, a second PCR ran about 7 to 12 cycles. TCRdb reanalysed the 5' RACE reads using MiXCR and keeps one entry per CDR3 protein. This sample has 1,800,000 or so distinct CDR3 sequences, with about 39% found just once. The germline V gene has CDR1 SGHTA and CDR2 FQGNSA. The CDR3 runs 15 residues. V lost 2 bases to trimming and J lost 6 bases; unmatched junction nucleotides: 4. Donors were healthy Caucasian individuals from Russia aged about 6 to 100.

The chain uses TRBV7-2 and TRBJ2-1; the match to TRBD2 covers 10 bases. This TCR was sampled from a human donor in good health. The material sequenced was blood. The CDR3 protein is CASSLLGLASNEQFF. The CDR3 region has the DNA TGTGCCAGCAGCTTACTGGGACTAGCGAGCAATGAGCAGTTCTTC.